This T cell receptor beta chain appears in the sequencing data of a study of blood T cell repertoires in COVID-19. At the level of the study: Acute-phase and convalescent COVID-19 samples originated in the United States, Italy and Spain. From T cells, B-cell-depleted T cells, or PBMCs came the material, which was cDNA or gDNA.

CDR1 is ENHRY and CDR2 is SYGVKD in the germline V gene. The CDR3 extends over 14 amino acids. Trimming pared 4 bases from V and 2 bases from J, leaving 10 bases between. In the original workflow: Reference gene primers were amplified, and this amplification served to estimate nucleated cell counts. Clones were read by immunoSEQ multiplex PCR, and TCRdb kept only the in-frame ones, dropping some. V and J calls and clone size follow that table, whereas D and trimming were derived from the DNA. The sample carries roughly 100,000 clones, around nine tenths recorded once. The material sequenced was peripheral blood. The rearrangement uses TRBV10-3 and TRBJ2-3; D is ambiguous. The sequence was collected from a man older than 75 with acute or convalescent COVID-19. The CDR3 DNA reads as TGTGCCATCAGTGCTTCCCTGTACACAGATACGCAGTATTTT. Translated, it gives CAISASLYTDTQYF.